The 8 T cell receptor beta chains presented below share a single source sample, sequenced in a study of CD8 T cells in ankylosing spondylitis. A single record per CDR3 protein comes from TCRdb applying MiXCR to the 5' RACE reads. The data hold 200,000 or so distinct CDR3 sequences, with 13% observed a single time. The source material was blood, either unsorted or a sorted T cell fraction (not recorded which). Receptors originate from a female donor with ankylosing spondylitis or in good health (not recorded which).

The genes are TRBV20-1 and TRBJ2-2, with 8 bases aligning to TRBD1. Trimming removed 6 bases from V and 5 bases from J; junction bases left unmatched: 8. The germline gives CDR1 DFQATT, CDR2 SNEGSKA (reference sequence). The CDR3 has 14 amino acids. The CDR3 loop is CSAPGQGATGELFF. CDR3 DNA: TGCAGTGCCCCCGGGCAGGGGGCGACCGGGGAGCTGTTTTTT.

The gene calls are TRBV20-1 and TRBJ1-5, with D possibly TRBD1 on 5 matching bases. Germline V CDR1 and CDR2: DFQATT, SNEGSKA (reference sequence). The CDR3 runs 15 residues. Trimming cost V 6 bases and J 4 bases, with 19 bases left between them. The DNA for the CDR3 is TGCAGTGCCAACAACGGGGGGGAAGGAAATCAGCCCCAGCATTTT. This translates into CSANNGGEGNQPQHF.

This clonotype showed up just a few times. V is TRBV5-1 and J is TRBJ2-2, with 8 bases matching TRBD2. V was pared by 4 bases and J by 6 bases, with 5 bases of the junction left unmatched. In germline, CDR1 is SGHRS, CDR2 YFSETQ. This CDR3 spans 14 amino acids. The CDR3 region has the DNA TGCGCCAGCAGCCCAAGGACTAGCCCCGGGGAGCTGTTTTTT. Encoded protein: CASSPRTSPGELFF.

This clonotype was counted at least ten times. The gene calls are TRBV4-2 and TRBJ1-5; a weak D match, TRBD1 (6 bases). The V gene's germline CDR1 is LGHNA and CDR2 YNFKEQ. V was shortened by 0 bases and J by 2 bases, with 23 bases between the two germline ends. This CDR3 has 20 amino acids. CDR3 bases: TGTGCCAGCAGCCAAGACCTGGGGCAGGGGACGACGGCTGGCAATCAGCCCCAGCATTTT. Its protein is CASSQDLGQGTTAGNQPQHF.

The sample holds many counts of this clonotype. The chain employs TRBV3-1 and TRBJ2-2; 9 bases are a match to TRBD2. Trimming cost V 3 bases and J 4 bases; bases outside gene matches: 12. The CDR3 consists of 18 residues. From germline, CDR1 is LGHDT and CDR2 YNNKEL (reference sequence). CDR3 amino acids: CASSHGALGGRATGELFF. DNA of the CDR3: TGTGCCAGCAGCCACGGGGCTCTTGGCGGGAGGGCCACCGGGGAGCTGTTTTTT. Variable domain in full (rest from reference TRBV3-1 and TRBJ2-2): DTAVSQTPKYLVTQMGNDKSIKCEQNLGHDTMYWYKQDSKKFLKIMFSYNNKELIINETVPNRFSPKSPDKAHLNLHINSLELGDSAVYFCASSHGALGGRATGELFFGEGSRLTVL.

As to this clonotype: A clone one base away is much larger, so this may be a read error. The chain uses TRBV29-1 and TRBJ2-7; 9 bases align to TRBD1. This CDR3 contains 14 residues. Germline-derived CDR1 and CDR2 are SQVTM and ANQGSEA. CDR3 sequence reads: CCVGGQGRTYEQYF. CDR3 DNA: TGCTGCGTTGGAGGACAGGGGAGGACCTACGAGCAGTACTTC.

J is TRBJ1-1 and V is TRBV7-7, with D unresolved. The CDR3 extends over 13 amino acids. The germline CDR1 and CDR2 sequences are SSHAT and FNYEAQ (reference sequence). The CDR3 bases are TGTGCTAGAAGCTTGGGGTACGACACTGAAGCTTTCTTT. Translation: CARSLGYDTEAFF.

The table lists this clonotype with many counts. The chain employs TRBV7-3 and TRBJ1-1; no definite D call. The ends were cut back, 5 bases at V and 4 bases at J, with 11 bases in the middle. Looked up from germline, CDR1 is SGHTA and CDR2 is FQGTGA. This CDR3 has 13 amino acids. CDR3: CASSPSPATEAFF. DNA for the CDR3: TGTGCCAGCAGCCCGAGCCCGGCCACTGAAGCTTTCTTT.